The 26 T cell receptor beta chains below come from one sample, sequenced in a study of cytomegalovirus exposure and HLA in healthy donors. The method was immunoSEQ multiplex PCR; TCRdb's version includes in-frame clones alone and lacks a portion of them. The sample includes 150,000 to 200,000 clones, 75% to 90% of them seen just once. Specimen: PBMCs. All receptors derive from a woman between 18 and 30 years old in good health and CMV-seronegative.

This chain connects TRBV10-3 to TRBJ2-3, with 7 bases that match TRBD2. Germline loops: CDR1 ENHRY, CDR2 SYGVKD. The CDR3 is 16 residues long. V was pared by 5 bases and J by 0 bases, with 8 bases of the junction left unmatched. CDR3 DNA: TGTGCCATCAGTCAAGCGGGGCAGGTTAGCACAGATACGCAGTATTTT. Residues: CAISQAGQVSTDTQYF.

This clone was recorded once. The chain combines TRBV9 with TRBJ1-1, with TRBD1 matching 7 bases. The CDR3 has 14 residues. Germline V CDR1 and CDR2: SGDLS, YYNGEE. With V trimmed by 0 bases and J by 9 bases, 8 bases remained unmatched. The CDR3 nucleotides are TGTGCCAGCAGCGTAGAGGGGGCCTCGGGCAAAGCTTTCTTT. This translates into CASSVEGASGKAFF. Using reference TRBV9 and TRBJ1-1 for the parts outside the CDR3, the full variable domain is DSGVTQTPKHLITATGQRVTLRCSPRSGDLSVYWYQQSLDQGLQFLIQYYNGEERAKGNILERFSAQQFPDLHSELNLSSLELGDSALYFCASSVEGASGKAFFGQGTRLTVV.

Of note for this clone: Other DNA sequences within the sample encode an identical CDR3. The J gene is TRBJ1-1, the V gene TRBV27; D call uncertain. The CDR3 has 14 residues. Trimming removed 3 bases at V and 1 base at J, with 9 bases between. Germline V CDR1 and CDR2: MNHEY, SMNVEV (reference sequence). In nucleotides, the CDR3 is TGTGCCAGCAGTTTTCGGGGTGGGAACACTGAAGCTTTCTTT. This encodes CASSFRGGNTEAFF.

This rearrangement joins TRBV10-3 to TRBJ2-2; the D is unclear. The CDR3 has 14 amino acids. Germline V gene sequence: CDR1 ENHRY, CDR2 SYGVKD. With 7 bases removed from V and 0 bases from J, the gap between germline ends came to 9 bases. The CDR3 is CAITQSANTGELFF. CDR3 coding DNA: TGTGCCATCACTCAGTCCGCGAACACCGGGGAGCTGTTTTTT.

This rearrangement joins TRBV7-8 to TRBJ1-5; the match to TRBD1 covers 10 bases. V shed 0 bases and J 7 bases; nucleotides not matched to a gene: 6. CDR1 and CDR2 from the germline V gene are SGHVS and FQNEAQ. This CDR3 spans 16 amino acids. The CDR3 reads CASSLAGDRGGQPQHF. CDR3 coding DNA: TGTGCCAGCAGCTTAGCGGGGGACAGGGGAGGGCAGCCCCAGCATTTT.

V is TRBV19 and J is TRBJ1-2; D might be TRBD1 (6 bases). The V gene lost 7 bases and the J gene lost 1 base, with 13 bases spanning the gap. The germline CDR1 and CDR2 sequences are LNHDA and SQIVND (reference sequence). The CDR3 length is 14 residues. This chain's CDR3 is CASKRTEVNYGYTF. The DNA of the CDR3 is TGTGCCAGTAAAAGGACAGAGGTTAACTATGGCTACACCTTC.

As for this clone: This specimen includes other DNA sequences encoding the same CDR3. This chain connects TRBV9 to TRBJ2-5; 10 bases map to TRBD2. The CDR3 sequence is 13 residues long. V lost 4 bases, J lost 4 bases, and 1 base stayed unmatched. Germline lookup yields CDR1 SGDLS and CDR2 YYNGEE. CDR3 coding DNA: TGTGCCAGCAGCCCTAGCGGGGGAGAGACCCAGTACTTC. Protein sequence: CASSPSGGETQYF.

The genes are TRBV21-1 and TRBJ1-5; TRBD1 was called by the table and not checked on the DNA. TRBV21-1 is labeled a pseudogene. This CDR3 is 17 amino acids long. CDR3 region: CASSKDGTANSNQPQHF. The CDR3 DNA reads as TGTGCCAGCAGCAAAGATGGGACAGCTAATAGCAATCAGCCCCAGCATTTT.

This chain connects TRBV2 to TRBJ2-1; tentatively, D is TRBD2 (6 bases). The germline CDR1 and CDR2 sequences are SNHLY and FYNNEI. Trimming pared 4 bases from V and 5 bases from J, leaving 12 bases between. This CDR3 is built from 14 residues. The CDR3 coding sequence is TGTGCCAGCAGTGTCCGGAGCGGGCACAATGAGCAGTTCTTC. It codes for CASSVRSGHNEQFF.

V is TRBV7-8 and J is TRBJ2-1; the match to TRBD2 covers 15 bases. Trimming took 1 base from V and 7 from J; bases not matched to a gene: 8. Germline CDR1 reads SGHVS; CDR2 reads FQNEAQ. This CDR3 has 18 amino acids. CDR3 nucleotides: TGTGCCAGCAGCTTAGTAGTGGGACTAGCGGGGGGACGTAATGAGCAGTTCTTC. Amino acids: CASSLVVGLAGGRNEQFF.

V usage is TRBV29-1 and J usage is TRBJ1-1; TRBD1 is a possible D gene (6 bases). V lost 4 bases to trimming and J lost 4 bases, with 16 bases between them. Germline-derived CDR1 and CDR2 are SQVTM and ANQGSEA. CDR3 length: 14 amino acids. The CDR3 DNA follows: TGCAGCGTTGTACCGTCAGGGGCCAGCACTGAAGCTTTCTTT. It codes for CSVVPSGASTEAFF. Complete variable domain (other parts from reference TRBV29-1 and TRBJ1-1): SAVISQKPSRDICQRGTSLTIQCQVDSQVTMMFWYRQQPGQSLTLIATANQGSEATYESGFVIDKFPISRPNLTFSTLTVSNMSPEDSSIYLCSVVPSGASTEAFFGQGTRLTVV.

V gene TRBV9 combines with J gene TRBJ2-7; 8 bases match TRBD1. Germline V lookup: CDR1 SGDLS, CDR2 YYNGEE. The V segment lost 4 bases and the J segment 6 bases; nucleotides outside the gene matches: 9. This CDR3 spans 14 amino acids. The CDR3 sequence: CASSLSTGAFEQYF. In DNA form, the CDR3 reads TGTGCCAGCAGCCTCTCGACAGGGGCTTTCGAGCAGTACTTC.

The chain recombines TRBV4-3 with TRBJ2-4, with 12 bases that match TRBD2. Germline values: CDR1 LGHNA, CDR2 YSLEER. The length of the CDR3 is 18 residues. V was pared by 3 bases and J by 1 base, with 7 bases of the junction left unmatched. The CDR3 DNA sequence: TGCGCCAGCAGCCACTCTAGCGGGAGGGAGTCGGCCAAAAACATTCAGTACTTC. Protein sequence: CASSHSSGRESAKNIQYF.

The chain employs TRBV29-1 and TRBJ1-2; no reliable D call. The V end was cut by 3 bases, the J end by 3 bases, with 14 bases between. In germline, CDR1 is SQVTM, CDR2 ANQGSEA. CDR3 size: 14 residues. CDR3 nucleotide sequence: TGCAGCGTTGACCAAGGGAGGGCCTACTATGGCTACACCTTC. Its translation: CSVDQGRAYYGYTF.

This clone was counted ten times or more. The CDR3 protein is CASSPTGAQETQYF. The CDR3 DNA follows: TGTGCCAGCAGTCCGACAGGGGCCCAAGAGACCCAGTACTTC. The chain joins TRBV6-4 to TRBJ2-5, with 8 bases aligning to TRBD1. V shed 5 bases and J 1 base; nucleotides not matched to a gene: 3. This CDR3 region has 14 residues. Looked up from germline, CDR1 is MRHNA and CDR2 is SNTAGT.

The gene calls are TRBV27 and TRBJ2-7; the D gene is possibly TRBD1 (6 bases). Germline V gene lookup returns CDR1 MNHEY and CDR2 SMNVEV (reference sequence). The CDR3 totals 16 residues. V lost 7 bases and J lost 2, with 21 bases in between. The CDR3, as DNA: TGTGCCAGCACCTTTGGACCTCAGGGGATCCCCTACGAGCAGTACTTC. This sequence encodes CASTFGPQGIPYEQYF.

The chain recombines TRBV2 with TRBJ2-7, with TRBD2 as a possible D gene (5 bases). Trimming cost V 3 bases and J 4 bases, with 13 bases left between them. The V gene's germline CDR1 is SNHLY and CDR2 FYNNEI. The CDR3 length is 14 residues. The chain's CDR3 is CASSDEGTLYEQYF. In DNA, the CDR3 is TGTGCCAGCAGTGACGAGGGCACACTTTACGAGCAGTACTTC.

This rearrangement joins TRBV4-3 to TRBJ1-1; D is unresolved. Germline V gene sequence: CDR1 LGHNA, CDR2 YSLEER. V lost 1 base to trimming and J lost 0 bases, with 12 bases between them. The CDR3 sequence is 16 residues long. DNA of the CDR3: TGCGCCAGCAGCCAAGTGGCAGCGATTATGAACACTGAAGCTTTCTTT. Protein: CASSQVAAIMNTEAFF.

DNA for the CDR3: TGTGCCTCCAGCGGGAGCTCTTCCTACGAGCAGTACTTC. This encodes CASSGSSSYEQYF. The chain recombines TRBV10-3 with TRBJ2-7; 8 bases are shared with TRBD2. V dropped 11 bases and J dropped 1; count of bases not matched to a gene: 7. The CDR3 consists of 13 residues. In germline, CDR1 is ENHRY, CDR2 SYGVKD.

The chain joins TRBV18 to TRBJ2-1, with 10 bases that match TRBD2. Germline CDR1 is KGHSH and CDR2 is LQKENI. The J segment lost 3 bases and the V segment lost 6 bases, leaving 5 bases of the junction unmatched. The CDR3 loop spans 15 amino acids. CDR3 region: CASSEREGVYNEQFF. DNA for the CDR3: TGTGCCAGCTCCGAGCGGGAGGGAGTCTACAATGAGCAGTTCTTC.

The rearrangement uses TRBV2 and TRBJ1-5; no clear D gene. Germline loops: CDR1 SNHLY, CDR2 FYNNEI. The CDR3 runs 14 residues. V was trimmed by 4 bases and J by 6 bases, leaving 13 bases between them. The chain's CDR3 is CASSVGTSGQPQHF. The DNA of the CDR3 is TGTGCCAGCAGTGTCGGAACCTCGGGTCAGCCCCAGCATTTT.

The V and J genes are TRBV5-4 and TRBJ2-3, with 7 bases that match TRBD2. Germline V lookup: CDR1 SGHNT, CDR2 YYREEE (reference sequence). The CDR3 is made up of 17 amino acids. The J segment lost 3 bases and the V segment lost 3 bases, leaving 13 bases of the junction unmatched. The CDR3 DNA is TGTGCCAGCAGCTATAGCCTTGGAAAAGCGGGAACAGATACGCAGTATTTT. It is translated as CASSYSLGKAGTDTQYF.

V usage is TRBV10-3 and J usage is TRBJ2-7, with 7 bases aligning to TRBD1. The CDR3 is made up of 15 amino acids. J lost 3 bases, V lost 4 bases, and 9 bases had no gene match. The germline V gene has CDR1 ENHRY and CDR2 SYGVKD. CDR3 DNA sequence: TGTGCCATCAGTGGGGGAACAGGGGTCGTCTACGAGCAGTACTTC. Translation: CAISGGTGVVYEQYF.

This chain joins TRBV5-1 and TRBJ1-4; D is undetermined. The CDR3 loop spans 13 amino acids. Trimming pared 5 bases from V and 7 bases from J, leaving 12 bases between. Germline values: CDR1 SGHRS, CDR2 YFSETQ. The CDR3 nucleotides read TGCGCCAGCAGTGCGAATAACCCTGAAAAACTGTTTTTT. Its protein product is CASSANNPEKLFF.

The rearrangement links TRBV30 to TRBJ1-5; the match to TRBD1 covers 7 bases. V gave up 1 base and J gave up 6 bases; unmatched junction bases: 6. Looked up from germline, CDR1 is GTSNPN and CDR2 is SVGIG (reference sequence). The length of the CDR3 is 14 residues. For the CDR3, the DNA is TGTGCCTGGAGTGGGCAGGGGGGTTCTCAGCCCCAGCATTTT. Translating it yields CAWSGQGGSQPQHF.

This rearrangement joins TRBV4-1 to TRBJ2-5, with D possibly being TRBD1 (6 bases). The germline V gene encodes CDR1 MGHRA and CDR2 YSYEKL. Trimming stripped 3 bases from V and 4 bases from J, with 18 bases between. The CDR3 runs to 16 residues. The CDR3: CASSQRSTGYGETQYF. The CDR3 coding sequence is TGCGCCAGCAGCCAGAGGAGTACAGGGTACGGAGAGACCCAGTACTTC.